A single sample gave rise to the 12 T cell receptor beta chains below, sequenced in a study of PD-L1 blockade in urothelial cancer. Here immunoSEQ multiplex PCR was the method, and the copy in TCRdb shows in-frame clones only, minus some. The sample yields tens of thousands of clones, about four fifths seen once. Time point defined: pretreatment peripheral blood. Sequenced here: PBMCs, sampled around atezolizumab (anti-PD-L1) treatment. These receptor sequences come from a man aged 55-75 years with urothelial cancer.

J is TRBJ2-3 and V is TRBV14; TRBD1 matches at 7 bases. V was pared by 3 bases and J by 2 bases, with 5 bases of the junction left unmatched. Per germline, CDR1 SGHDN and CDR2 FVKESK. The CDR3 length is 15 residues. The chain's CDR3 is CASSQTTGTTDTQYF. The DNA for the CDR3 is TGTGCCAGCAGCCAGACGACAGGGACCACAGATACGCAGTATTTT.

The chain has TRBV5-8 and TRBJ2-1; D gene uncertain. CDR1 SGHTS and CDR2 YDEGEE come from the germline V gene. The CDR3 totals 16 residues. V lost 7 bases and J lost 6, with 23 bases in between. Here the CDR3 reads CASLRLGPARANEQFF. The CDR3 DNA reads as TGTGCCAGCCTTAGACTCGGCCCGGCTAGAGCCAATGAGCAGTTCTTC.

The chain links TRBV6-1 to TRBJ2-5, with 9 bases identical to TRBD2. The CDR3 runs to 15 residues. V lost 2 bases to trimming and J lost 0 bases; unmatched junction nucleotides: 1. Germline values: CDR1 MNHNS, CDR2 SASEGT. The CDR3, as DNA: TGTGCCAGCAGTGAACTAGCGGGGTACCAAGAGACCCAGTACTTC. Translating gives CASSELAGYQETQYF.

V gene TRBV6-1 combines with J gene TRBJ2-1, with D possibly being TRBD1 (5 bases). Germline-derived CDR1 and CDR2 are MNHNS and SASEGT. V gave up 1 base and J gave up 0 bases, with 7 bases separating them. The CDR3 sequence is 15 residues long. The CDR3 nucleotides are TGTGCCAGCAGTGAAGACAGGAACTCCTACAATGAGCAGTTCTTC. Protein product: CASSEDRNSYNEQFF.

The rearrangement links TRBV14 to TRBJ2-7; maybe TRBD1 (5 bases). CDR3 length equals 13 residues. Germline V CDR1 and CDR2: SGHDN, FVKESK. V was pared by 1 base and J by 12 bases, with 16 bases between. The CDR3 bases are TGTGCCAGCAGCCAAGGGGCAGGGTTGGTCTTGTACTTC. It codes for CASSQGAGLVLYF.

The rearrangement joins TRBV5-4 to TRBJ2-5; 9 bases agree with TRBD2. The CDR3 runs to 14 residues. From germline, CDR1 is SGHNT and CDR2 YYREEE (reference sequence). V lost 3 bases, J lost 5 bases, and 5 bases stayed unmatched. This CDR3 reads CASSWVAGEETQYF. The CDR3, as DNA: TGTGCCAGCAGCTGGGTAGCGGGGGAGGAGACCCAGTACTTC.

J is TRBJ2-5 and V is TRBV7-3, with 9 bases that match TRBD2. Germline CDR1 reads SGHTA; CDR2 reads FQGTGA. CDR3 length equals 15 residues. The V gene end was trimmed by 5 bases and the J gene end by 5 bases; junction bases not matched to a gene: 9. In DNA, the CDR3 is TGTGCCAGCAGCATCGAGCGGGGGGAAGGGGAGACCCAGTACTTC. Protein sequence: CASSIERGEGETQYF.

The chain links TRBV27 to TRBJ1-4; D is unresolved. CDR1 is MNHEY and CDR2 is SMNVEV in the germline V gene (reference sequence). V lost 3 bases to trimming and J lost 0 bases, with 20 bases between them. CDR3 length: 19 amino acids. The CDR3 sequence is CASSFDRGRQPATNEKLFF. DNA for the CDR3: TGTGCCAGCAGTTTCGACCGAGGGAGGCAACCAGCAACTAATGAAAAACTGTTTTTT. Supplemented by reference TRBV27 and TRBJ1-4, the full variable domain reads EAQVTQNPRYLITVTGKKLTVTCSQNMNHEYMSWYRQDPGLGLRQIYYSMNVEVTDKGDVPEGYKVSRKEKRNFPLILESPSPNQTSLYFCASSFDRGRQPATNEKLFFGSGTQLSVL.

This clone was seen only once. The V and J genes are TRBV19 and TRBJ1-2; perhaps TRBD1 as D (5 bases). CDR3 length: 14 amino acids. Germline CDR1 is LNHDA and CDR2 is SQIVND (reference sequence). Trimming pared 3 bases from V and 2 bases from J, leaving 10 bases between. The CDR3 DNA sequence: TGTGCCAGTAGTATGGGGGGAAACAACTATGGCTACACCTTC. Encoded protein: CASSMGGNNYGYTF.

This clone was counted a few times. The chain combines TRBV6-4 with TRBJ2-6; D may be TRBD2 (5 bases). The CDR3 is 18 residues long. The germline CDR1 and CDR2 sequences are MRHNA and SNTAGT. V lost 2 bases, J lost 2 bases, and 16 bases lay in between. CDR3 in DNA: TGTGCCAGCAGTGACGGAATTAGAAGCGGCCCTGGGGCCAACGTCCTGACTTTC. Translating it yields CASSDGIRSGPGANVLTF.

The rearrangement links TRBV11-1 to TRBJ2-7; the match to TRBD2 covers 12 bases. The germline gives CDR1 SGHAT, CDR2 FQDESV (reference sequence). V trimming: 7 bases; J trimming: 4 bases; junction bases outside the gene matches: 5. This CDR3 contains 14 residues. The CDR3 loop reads CASTMTSGGYEQYF. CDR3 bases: TGTGCCAGCACGATGACTAGCGGGGGATACGAGCAGTACTTC.

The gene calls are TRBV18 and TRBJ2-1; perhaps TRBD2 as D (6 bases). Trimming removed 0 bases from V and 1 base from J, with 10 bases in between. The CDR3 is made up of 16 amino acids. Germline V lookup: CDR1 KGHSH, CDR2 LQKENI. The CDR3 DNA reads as TGTGCCAGCTCACCACCCTCGGCGGGGTCCTACAATGAGCAGTTCTTC. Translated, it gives CASSPPSAGSYNEQFF.